This T cell receptor beta chain was captured by sequencing in a study of T-cell memory formation after mild COVID-19. General study results and limits: Shrinking CD4+ clones resided mostly in CM and EM, and CD8+ ones in EMRA. Memory sampled before infection contained some responding clones, suggesting cross-reactive memory joined.

Of note for this clonotype: Its antigen is currently unknown.

The V end lost 6 bases, the J end lost 5 bases, and 23 bases lay between the germline ends. Germline CDR1 SGHVS, CDR2 FQNEAQ. This CDR3 has 16 residues. TCR alpha and TCR beta cDNA libraries with sample barcodes and UMIs came from 5'RACE using constant-segment primers. TCRdb passed the 5' RACE reads through MiXCR, listing each CDR3 protein once. The sample has around 530,000 distinct CDR3 sequences; about 20% are singletons. The sequence was collected from an adult woman who had mild COVID-19 (a few samples of this study predate the infection). Cell type and time point are not known. The chain recombines TRBV7-8 with TRBJ2-7; tentative D call: TRBD1 (6 bases). Sequenced: PBMCs or a T cell subset sorted from them (not recorded which). The CDR3 nucleotides read TGTGCCAGCAGACCCCGTAGATTTACAGGGAGTGACGAGCAGTACTTC. Encoded protein: CASRPRRFTGSDEQYF.